Listed below are T cell receptor beta chains from one sample, sequenced in a study of blood T cell repertoires in COVID-19. Assay used: immunoSEQ multiplex PCR; TCRdb lists only in-frame clones, some missing. The data contain 100,000 or so clones, around four fifths of them seen just once; the ten biggest clones take up roughly 13%. Sample: peripheral blood. Receptors were obtained from a man in his forties or fifties with active or convalescent COVID-19. Both conserved end residues are part of each CDR3. A D gene is named only where the DNA matches it firmly. Only some rows state a clone size, as once, few, many or a class for expanded clones.

J: TRBJ2-3; V: TRBV24-1; size: NA; D: NA; CDR3: CATSDPTRGKGTDTQYF; DNA: TGTGCCACCAGTGACCCAACCAGGGGAAAAGGCACAGATACGCAGTATTTT
J: TRBJ1-2; V: TRBV6-5; size: NA; D: TRBD1; CDR3: CASRRGPFYGYTF; DNA: TGTGCCAGCAGGAGGGGGCCGTTCTATGGCTACACCTTC
J: TRBJ2-5; V: TRBV5-1; size: NA; D: NA; CDR3: CASSSTSSVQETQYF; DNA: TGCGCCAGCAGCTCGACCTCTAGCGTTCAAGAGACCCAGTACTTC
J: TRBJ1-1; V: TRBV7-9; size: NA; D: NA; CDR3: CASSPRTGMNTEAFF; DNA: TGTGCCAGCAGCCCCCGTACAGGGATGAACACTGAAGCTTTCTTT
J: TRBJ2-7; V: TRBV29-1; size: NA; D: NA; CDR3: CSVVDGSYEQYF; DNA: TGCAGCGTGGTTGACGGGTCCTACGAGCAGTACTTC
J: TRBJ1-5; V: TRBV24-1; size: NA; D: NA; CDR3: CATHQVGQPQHF; DNA: TGTGCCACCCACCAAGTGGGCCAGCCCCAGCATTTT
J: TRBJ2-5; V: TRBV11-3; size: NA; D: TRBD1; CDR3: CASSLGQAETQYF; DNA: TGTGCCAGCAGCCTGGGACAGGCGGAGACCCAGTACTTC
J: TRBJ1-4; V: TRBV5-1; size: NA; D: TRBD1; CDR3: CASSLAGTGIEKLFF; DNA: TGCGCCAGCAGCTTGGCCGGGACAGGGATTGAAAAACTGTTTTTT
J: TRBJ1-3; V: TRBV5-6; size: NA; D: NA; CDR3: CASSLETVSGNTIYF; DNA: TGTGCCAGCAGCTTGGAGACAGTCTCGGGAAACACCATATATTTT
J: TRBJ2-7; V: TRBV7-6; size: medium-sized; D: NA; CDR3: CASSLGDYYEQYF; DNA: TGTGCCAGCAGCTTAGGCGATTACTACGAGCAGTACTTC
J: TRBJ1-3; V: TRBV5-5; size: NA; D: NA; CDR3: CASSLATGGNTIYF; DNA: TGTGCCAGCAGCTTGGCGACAGGTGGAAACACCATATATTTT
J: TRBJ2-1; V: TRBV2; size: few; D: NA; CDR3: CASRRVYNEQFF; DNA: TGTGCCAGCAGGAGGGTCTACAATGAGCAGTTCTTC
J: TRBJ2-7; V: TRBV7-9; size: NA; D: NA; CDR3: CASSLGEHEQYF; DNA: TGTGCCAGCAGCTTAGGGGAGCACGAGCAGTACTTC
J: TRBJ1-1; V: TRBV14; size: once; D: TRBD1; CDR3: CASSDWTGGAFF; DNA: TGTGCCAGCAGCGACTGGACAGGAGGAGCTTTCTTT
J: TRBJ1-1; V: TRBV2; size: NA; D: NA; CDR3: CASSEAQEAFF; DNA: TGTGCCAGCAGTGAAGCGCAGGAAGCTTTCTTT
J: TRBJ1-1; V: TRBV11-3; size: NA; D: NA; CDR3: CASSLRQDTEAFF; DNA: TGTGCCAGCAGCTTAAGACAGGATACGGAAGCTTTCTTT
J: TRBJ1-2; V: TRBV12-3/TRBV12-4; size: NA; D: TRBD1; CDR3: CASSVNRGSYTF; DNA: TGTGCCAGCAGTGTAAACAGGGGGAGCTACACCTTC
J: TRBJ2-7; V: TRBV5-1; size: NA; D: TRBD1; CDR3: CASRGGGQGTYEQYF; DNA: TGCGCCAGCAGGGGAGGGGGACAGGGAACCTACGAGCAGTACTTC
J: TRBJ2-7; V: TRBV7-9; size: NA; D: NA; CDR3: CASSHRLSDWGKEQYF; DNA: TGTGCCAGCAGCCACCGTCTTAGCGATTGGGGAAAGGAGCAGTACTTC
J: TRBJ2-2; V: TRBV2; size: NA; D: NA; CDR3: CASSESGLDTGELFF; DNA: TGTGCCAGCAGTGAATCCGGGTTGGACACCGGGGAGCTGTTTTTT
J: TRBJ2-7; V: TRBV12-3/TRBV12-4; size: NA; D: NA; CDR3: CASSGAGDEQYF; DNA: TGTGCCAGCAGTGGGGCAGGGGACGAGCAGTACTTC
J: TRBJ1-1; V: TRBV10-2; size: NA; D: TRBD1; CDR3: CASKNGQEDTEAFF; DNA: TGCGCCAGCAAAAACGGACAGGAGGACACTGAAGCTTTCTTT
J: TRBJ2-7; V: TRBV29-1; size: few; D: NA; CDR3: CSVEYGRGGEQYF; DNA: TGCAGCGTTGAATACGGGAGAGGCGGCGAGCAGTACTTC
J: TRBJ2-6; V: TRBV5-1; size: once; D: TRBD1; CDR3: CASSLDPGGSSGANVLTF; DNA: TGCGCCAGCAGCTTAGACCCAGGGGGTAGCTCTGGGGCCAACGTCCTGACTTTC
J: TRBJ2-1; V: TRBV5-1; size: NA; D: TRBD2; CDR3: CASSLFLAGGNEQFF; DNA: TGCGCCAGCAGCTTGTTTCTAGCGGGAGGCAATGAGCAGTTCTTC
J: TRBJ1-5; V: TRBV5-6; size: NA; D: NA; CDR3: CASSLARGAREGNQPQHF; DNA: TGTGCCAGCAGCTTGGCAAGAGGGGCCCGGGAGGGCAATCAGCCCCAGCATTTT
J: TRBJ2-3; V: TRBV29-1; size: few; D: TRBD2; CDR3: CSVESRAGGPSSTQYF; DNA: TGCAGCGTTGAATCCCGAGCGGGAGGCCCTAGTAGTACGCAGTATTTT
J: TRBJ2-1; V: TRBV19; size: few; D: NA; CDR3: CASSVWGTSYNEQFF; DNA: TGTGCCAGTAGTGTTTGGGGGACTTCCTACAATGAGCAGTTCTTC
J: TRBJ1-1; V: TRBV6-5; size: NA; D: TRBD1; CDR3: CASAYTGANTEAFF; DNA: TGTGCCAGCGCCTATACAGGGGCGAACACTGAAGCTTTCTTT
J: TRBJ1-6; V: TRBV5-1; size: few; D: NA; CDR3: CASSWGDRNSPLHF; DNA: TGCGCCAGCAGCTGGGGGGATAGGAATTCACCCCTCCACTTT
J: TRBJ2-7; V: TRBV5-1; size: NA; D: TRBD1; CDR3: CASSLPGQGYEQYF; DNA: TGCGCCAGCAGCTTACCGGGACAGGGGTACGAGCAGTACTTC
J: TRBJ2-1; V: TRBV5-4; size: NA; D: TRBD2; CDR3: CASSPPSQREGEQFF; DNA: TGTGCCAGCAGCCCGCCGTCTCAGCGGGAGGGGGAGCAGTTCTTC
J: TRBJ2-1; V: TRBV24-1; size: NA; D: TRBD1; CDR3: CATSEPGQGASQFF; DNA: TGTGCCACCAGTGAACCGGGACAGGGGGCTTCACAGTTCTTC
J: TRBJ1-2; V: TRBV10-3; size: NA; D: NA; CDR3: CAISGTREYGYTF; DNA: TGTGCCATCAGTGGAACACGGGAATACGGCTACACCTTC
J: TRBJ2-5; V: TRBV5-1; size: NA; D: TRBD1; CDR3: CASSGGTGKETQYF; DNA: TGCGCCAGCAGCGGAGGGACAGGCAAAGAGACCCAGTACTTC
J: TRBJ2-1; V: TRBV7-3; size: NA; D: TRBD2; CDR3: CASSFNSGSYEQFF; DNA: TGTGCCAGCAGCTTTAATAGCGGGAGCTATGAGCAGTTCTTC